This T cell receptor (delta chain) was captured by sequencing in a study of γδ T cells in repeated Plasmodium falciparum infection. Study information: Malaria-naive adults were infected with P. falciparum NF54 four times over about 600 days.

TCRdb re-analyzed the multiplex PCR reads via CATT. Altogether more than 70,000 delta-chain clones are present, 0.75% to 1% being singletons, with the ten largest covering 7.5% to 10%. Bulk repertoires came from Vgamma9/Vdelta2+ or Vdelta2-negative gammadelta T cells flow-sorted from PBMC. With regard to this clone: This DNA translates differently at residue 20 from the TCRdb protein, which is that of a much larger clone; a read error is likely, and the protein shown is the DNA's own translation.

Germline V gene sequence: CDR1 TSWWSYY, CDR2 QGS. The CDR3 loop spans 24 amino acids. The genes are TRDV1 and TRDJ1; D possibly matches TRDD2 or TRDD3 (7 bases each). Sequenced: gamma-delta T cells from blood. The sequence came from a pool of human donors (malaria-infected and uninfected, not separated). The CDR3 nucleotides read TGTGCTCTTGGGCCAATTGGGGGCATTTCCTACGAGTCTGACGGCGGGGGATTCACCGTTAAACTCATCTTT. It specifies CALGPIGGISYESDGGGFTVKLIF.